The present T cell receptor (beta chain) was sequenced within a study of cytomegalovirus exposure and HLA in healthy donors. The CDR3 contains 15 residues. Germline V gene data show CDR1 as SNHLY and CDR2 as FYNNEI. The V segment lost 6 bases and the J segment 6 bases; nucleotides outside the gene matches: 6. Regarding this clone: Its antigen remains unidentified.

The PCR made use of 60 Vbeta and 13 Jbeta primers. The assay was immunoSEQ multiplex PCR, and TCRdb's table has in-frame clones only and misses some. Seen here are around 150,000 clones, about 65% observed once, and the top ten hold 2.8%. Whole-study findings and limits: TCR association rates varied by HLA locus in a later analysis, with DRB1 highest and HLA-C lowest. According to an earlier analysis, most TCR beta V segments yielded productive rearrangements about 90% or about 30% of the time.

Specimen: PBMCs. The TCR originated in a woman in her 30s in good health and CMV-seronegative. The rearrangement joins TRBV2 to TRBJ2-1; TRBD1 agrees at 12 bases. The CDR3 DNA is TGTGCCAGCAGGGCGGGACAGGGGGCCCCCAATGAGCAGTTCTTC. It translates to CASRAGQGAPNEQFF.